A selection of T cell receptor beta chains follows, all from one sample in a study of T-cell reconstitution after alpha-beta-depleted transplantation in children. TCRdb reprocessed the PCR reads with MiXCR, giving one entry per CDR3 protein. There are about 980,000 distinct CDR3 sequences in the sample; under 30% occur only once, and more than 25% lies in the top ten. Sequences were derived from PBMCs, mostly from graft donor cells, sampled 360 days after TCRalphabeta/CD19-depleted stem cell transplant. The origin of the receptors is a boy under two years old who had a stem cell transplant for SCID, so the T cells may come from the graft donor. Each CDR3 is given with its conserved first and last residue. Each record gives: D gene, V gene, CDR3 length, clone size, J gene, CDR3 DNA, CDR3 protein. D genes are given only for firm matches. Clone size is stated in some rows and not others, as once, few, many or a class when expanded.

d_gene: TRBD1
v_gene: TRBV2
len: 16
abundance: .
j_gene: TRBJ1-2
CDR3nt: TGTGCCAGCAGTCTGCTGAGGACAGGGCCAATCGATGGCTACACCTTC
CDR3aa: CASSLLRTGPIDGYTF

d_gene: .
v_gene: TRBV5-1
len: 15
abundance: few
j_gene: TRBJ2-7
CDR3nt: TGCGCCAGCAGCTTGAGCAGGACGTCTTCCTACGAGCAGTACTTC
CDR3aa: CASSLSRTSSYEQYF

d_gene: TRBD1
v_gene: TRBV29-1
len: 13
abundance: few
j_gene: TRBJ1-1
CDR3nt: TGCAGTGGGACAGCCTGGGAAGTGGCTGAAGCTTTCTTT
CDR3aa: CSGTAWEVAEAFF

d_gene: TRBD2
v_gene: TRBV27
len: 16
abundance: few
j_gene: TRBJ2-1
CDR3nt: TGTGCCAGCAGTTTCCTTTACACCGGGACTAGAGTTGAGCAGTTCTTC
CDR3aa: CASSFLYTGTRVEQFF

d_gene: TRBD2
v_gene: TRBV29-1
len: 13
abundance: few
j_gene: TRBJ2-3
CDR3nt: TGCAGCGTCGGACTAGCGGGGGGTTATACGCAGTATTTT
CDR3aa: CSVGLAGGYTQYF

d_gene: .
v_gene: TRBV5-6
len: 13
abundance: .
j_gene: TRBJ2-5
CDR3nt: TGTGCCAGCAGCTTGGACAGGTTTGGGACCCAGTACTTC
CDR3aa: CASSLDRFGTQYF

d_gene: .
v_gene: TRBV12-3/TRBV12-4
len: 15
abundance: .
j_gene: TRBJ1-2
CDR3nt: TGTGCCAGCAGTCCGACTGGTGGGGGGAGCTATGGCTACACCTTC
CDR3aa: CASSPTGGGSYGYTF

d_gene: TRBD2
v_gene: TRBV6-1
len: 15
abundance: few
j_gene: TRBJ2-7
CDR3nt: TGTGCCAGCAGTCCCCCGGGGGGGTTGGCCTACGAGCAGTACTTC
CDR3aa: CASSPPGGLAYEQYF

d_gene: TRBD1
v_gene: TRBV24-1
len: 16
abundance: few
j_gene: TRBJ2-7
CDR3nt: TGTGCCACCAGTGATTTGAAGGGACAGGGGGGTTACGAGCAGTACTTC
CDR3aa: CATSDLKGQGGYEQYF

d_gene: .
v_gene: TRBV12-3/TRBV12-4
len: 14
abundance: few
j_gene: TRBJ1-2
CDR3nt: TGTGCCAGCGGCCCCTTCTGGGAACTCTCTGGCTACACCTTC
CDR3aa: CASGPFWELSGYTF

d_gene: TRBD1
v_gene: TRBV5-5
len: 14
abundance: .
j_gene: TRBJ2-7
CDR3nt: TGTGCCAGCACACGGCGGACAGGGTACTACGAGCAGTACTTC
CDR3aa: CASTRRTGYYEQYF

d_gene: TRBD1
v_gene: TRBV5-1
len: 15
abundance: .
j_gene: TRBJ1-2
CDR3nt: TGCGCCAGCAGCCCGGTCGCACAGGGGGTCTATGGCTACACCTTC
CDR3aa: CASSPVAQGVYGYTF

d_gene: .
v_gene: TRBV4-1
len: 12
abundance: few
j_gene: TRBJ2-3
CDR3nt: TGCGCCAGCAGCCACATGGCGGATACGCAGTATTTT
CDR3aa: CASSHMADTQYF

d_gene: .
v_gene: TRBV12-3/TRBV12-4
len: 13
abundance: few
j_gene: TRBJ1-5
CDR3nt: TGTGCCAGCTCCCTTCAGGGTCATCAGCCCCAGCATTTT
CDR3aa: CASSLQGHQPQHF

d_gene: TRBD1
v_gene: TRBV15
len: 17
abundance: .
j_gene: TRBJ2-2
CDR3nt: TGTGCCACCAGCAGAGATATACCGGGACAGATCCTCGGGGAGCTGTTTTTT
CDR3aa: CATSRDIPGQILGELFF

d_gene: .
v_gene: TRBV7-9
len: 17
abundance: few
j_gene: TRBJ1-1
CDR3nt: TGTGCCAGCAGCCCCGGTGGGAGAGAAGGTTTGAACACTGAAGCTTTCTTT
CDR3aa: CASSPGGREGLNTEAFF

d_gene: TRBD1
v_gene: TRBV7-9
len: 16
abundance: few
j_gene: TRBJ2-1
CDR3nt: TGTGCCAGCAGCTTGTGGACAGGGGTTAACTACAATGAGCAGTTCTTC
CDR3aa: CASSLWTGVNYNEQFF

d_gene: .
v_gene: TRBV20-1
len: 12
abundance: few
j_gene: TRBJ2-1
CDR3nt: TGCAGTGCCTGGGAGGTATACAATGAGCAGTTCTTC
CDR3aa: CSAWEVYNEQFF

d_gene: TRBD2
v_gene: TRBV20-1
len: 17
abundance: .
j_gene: TRBJ2-5
CDR3nt: TGCAGTGCAAGCCAACCGACTAGCGGGGGGGCCGTGGAGACCCAGTACTTC
CDR3aa: CSASQPTSGGAVETQYF

d_gene: .
v_gene: TRBV11-2
len: 15
abundance: few
j_gene: TRBJ2-2
CDR3nt: TGTGCCAGCAGCGAGCTGGTGGGGGGTACCGGGGAGCTGTTTTTT
CDR3aa: CASSELVGGTGELFF

d_gene: .
v_gene: TRBV7-8
len: 14
abundance: .
j_gene: TRBJ2-3
CDR3nt: TGTGCCAGCAGCTTAGGGACGGGGGACGATACGCAGTATTTT
CDR3aa: CASSLGTGDDTQYF

d_gene: .
v_gene: TRBV9
len: 13
abundance: few
j_gene: TRBJ2-1
CDR3nt: TGTGCCAGCAGCGCCTACTCTGAGGATGAGCAGTTCTTC
CDR3aa: CASSAYSEDEQFF

d_gene: .
v_gene: TRBV27
len: 12
abundance: .
j_gene: TRBJ2-3
CDR3nt: TGTGCCAGCAGTTTTGAACCAGATACGCAGTATTTT
CDR3aa: CASSFEPDTQYF

d_gene: .
v_gene: TRBV2
len: 15
abundance: .
j_gene: TRBJ2-7
CDR3nt: TGTGCCAGCAGTGAAGGGAAACAGGTGTTTTACGAGCAGTACTTC
CDR3aa: CASSEGKQVFYEQYF

d_gene: .
v_gene: TRBV5-1
len: 14
abundance: .
j_gene: TRBJ2-7
CDR3nt: TGCGCCAGAGCCAGACAGGTGAGCTCCTACGAGCAGTACTTC
CDR3aa: CARARQVSSYEQYF

d_gene: .
v_gene: TRBV12-3/TRBV12-4
len: 15
abundance: many
j_gene: TRBJ2-1
CDR3nt: TGTGCCAGCAGTTTAGGGCCCGCTCCCCGCAATGAGCAGTTCTTC
CDR3aa: CASSLGPAPRNEQFF

d_gene: TRBD1
v_gene: TRBV7-9
len: 14
abundance: .
j_gene: TRBJ1-5
CDR3nt: TGTGCCAGCAGCGTCGGGACAGGTTATCAGCCCCAGCATTTT
CDR3aa: CASSVGTGYQPQHF

d_gene: .
v_gene: TRBV12-3/TRBV12-4
len: 15
abundance: many
j_gene: TRBJ2-5
CDR3nt: TGTGCCAGCAGCACGGGCACAGGTTACGAAGAGACCCAGTACTTC
CDR3aa: CASSTGTGYEETQYF

d_gene: .
v_gene: TRBV5-1
len: 14
abundance: few
j_gene: TRBJ2-3
CDR3nt: TGCGCCAGCAGCGCTAGCATTCCCACAGATACGCAGTATTTT
CDR3aa: CASSASIPTDTQYF

d_gene: TRBD2
v_gene: TRBV20-1
len: 21
abundance: .
j_gene: TRBJ2-5
CDR3nt: TGCAGTGCTAGAGATATATCGGGGGGGGACTTACTCAGTTCCTTCCAAGAGACCCAGTACTTC
CDR3aa: CSARDISGGDLLSSFQETQYF